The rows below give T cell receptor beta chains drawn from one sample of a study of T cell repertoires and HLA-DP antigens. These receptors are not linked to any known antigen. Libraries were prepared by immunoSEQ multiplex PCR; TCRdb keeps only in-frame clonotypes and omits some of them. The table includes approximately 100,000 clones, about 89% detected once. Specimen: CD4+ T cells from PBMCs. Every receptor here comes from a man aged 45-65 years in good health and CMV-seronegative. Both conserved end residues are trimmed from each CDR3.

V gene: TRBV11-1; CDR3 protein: ASSTGSGTYEQY
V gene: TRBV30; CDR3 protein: AWSVWGDEAF
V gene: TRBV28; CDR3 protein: ASSSLRGRYEQY
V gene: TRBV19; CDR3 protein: ASSPTGTSTDTQY
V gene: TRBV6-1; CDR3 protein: ASSSAPLAHEQF
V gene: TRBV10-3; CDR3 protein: AISETQNNSPLH
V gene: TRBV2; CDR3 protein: AAGLNYGYT
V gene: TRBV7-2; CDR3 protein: ASRPYTGAYEQY
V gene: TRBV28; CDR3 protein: ASRAQGGMSGNTIY
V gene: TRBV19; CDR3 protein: ASRETGGGEKLF
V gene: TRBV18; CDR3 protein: ASSPPPGTGNQPQH
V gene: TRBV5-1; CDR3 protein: ASSPTQGAVEKLF
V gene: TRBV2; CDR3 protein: ASSEEVNYGYT
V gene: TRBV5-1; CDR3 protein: ASSPDMSYGYT
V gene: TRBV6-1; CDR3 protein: ASSAGPEQY
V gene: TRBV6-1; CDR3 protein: ASRPAGGRADTQY
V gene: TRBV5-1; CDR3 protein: ASSPNPGTGSEKLF
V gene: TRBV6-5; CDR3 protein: ASSSGASDTQY
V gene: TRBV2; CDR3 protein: ASRTISNQPQH
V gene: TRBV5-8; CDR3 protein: ASSVGGQSSYEQY
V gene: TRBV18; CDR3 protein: ASSPSGSSEQY
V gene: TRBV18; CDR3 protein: ASSRDSNQPQH
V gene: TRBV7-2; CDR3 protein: ASSLGTSLRQETQY
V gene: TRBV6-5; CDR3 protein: ASSYRAIDEAF
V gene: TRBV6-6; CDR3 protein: ASSSPDGNSNQPQH
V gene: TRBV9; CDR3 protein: ASSVAAGSGLF
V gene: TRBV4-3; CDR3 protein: ASSLSGGQGYEQY
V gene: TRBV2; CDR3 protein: ASSGGGYEQY
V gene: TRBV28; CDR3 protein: ASNPSGSSYEQY
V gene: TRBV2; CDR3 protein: ASSPGTYGEKLF
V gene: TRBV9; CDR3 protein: ASSVGAANEKLF
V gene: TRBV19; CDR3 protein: ASSILGTSGYHEQY
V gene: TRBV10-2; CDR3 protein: ASSEAPQAGVEAF
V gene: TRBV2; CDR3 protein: ASSEALGGFFYNEQF
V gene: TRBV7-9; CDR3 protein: ASSFGQGATEAF
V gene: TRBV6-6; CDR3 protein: ASSYVGPANYGYT
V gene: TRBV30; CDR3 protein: AWNTGPNEQY
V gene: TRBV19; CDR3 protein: ASGVNEQY
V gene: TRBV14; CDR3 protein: ASSPTGRASGANVLT
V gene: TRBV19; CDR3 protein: ASSIDSMNTEAF
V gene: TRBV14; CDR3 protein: ASSQTGRDEQY
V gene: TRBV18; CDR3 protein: ASSPRQGSTNEKLF
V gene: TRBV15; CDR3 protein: ATSRDSQPQH
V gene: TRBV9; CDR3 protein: ASRPPGLEITGELF
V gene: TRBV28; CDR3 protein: ASSSASDLEKLF
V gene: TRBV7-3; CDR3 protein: ASSLEIRNTEAF
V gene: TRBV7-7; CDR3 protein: ASSSSDRLSDEQF
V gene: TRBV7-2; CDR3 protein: ASSFRTSGRSSYNEQF
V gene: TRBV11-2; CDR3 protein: ASSLVAGASNTGELF
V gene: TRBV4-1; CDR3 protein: ASSQEGTNYGYT
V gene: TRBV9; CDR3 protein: ASSPRTSGSYYNEQF
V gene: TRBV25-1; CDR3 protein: ASSEQGYEQY
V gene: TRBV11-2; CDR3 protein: ASSFGRGVGVDGYT
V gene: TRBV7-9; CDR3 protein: ASRTGGGVNTEAF
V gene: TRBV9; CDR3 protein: ASSAGWGQNTGELF
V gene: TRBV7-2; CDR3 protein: ASSLMAYETQY